One and the same sample provided the 21 T cell receptor beta chains below, sequenced in a study of T cell responses to AZD1222 COVID-19 vaccine. Profiling relied on immunoSEQ multiplex PCR, and the TCRdb table lists in-frame clones only, not all of them. The data show some 150,000 clones, with around 90% seen just once and 2.8% held by the top ten. The source material was peripheral blood, sampled on day 0 of MenACWY control vaccination. The source of these receptors is an adult in good health.

This clone was picked up one time. The V and J genes are TRBV30 and TRBJ2-3; D unclear. Trimming removed 7 bases from V and 0 bases from J, with 14 bases in between. Germline V gene lookup returns CDR1 GTSNPN and CDR2 SVGIG (reference sequence). The CDR3 is 14 residues long. This chain's CDR3 is CASTITSSTDTQYF. As DNA, the CDR3 is TGTGCCTCCACCATTACCTCTAGCACAGATACGCAGTATTTT.

The chain employs TRBV7-2 and TRBJ1-5; D remains unclear. The CDR3 is 13 amino acids. The ends were cut back, 2 bases at V and 6 bases at J, with 8 bases in the middle. CDR1 is SGHTA, CDR2 FQGNSA, per germline. CDR3: CASSLYTGQPQHF. CDR3 nucleotides: TGTGCCAGCAGCTTATATACGGGTCAGCCCCAGCATTTT.

This clone was recorded a few times. V gene TRBV12-3 or TRBV12-4 combines with J gene TRBJ2-7; TRBD1 might be the D (5 bases). The germline V and J ends were trimmed by 6 bases and 5 bases, with 14 bases remaining between them. The CDR3 consists of 13 residues. CDR3 in DNA: TGTGCCAGCAGCGCCGTTGGGGCCCACGAGCAGTACTTC. Protein sequence: CASSAVGAHEQYF.

The V call is TRBV4-2, the J call TRBJ1-1; maybe TRBD1 (5 bases). V was trimmed by 1 base and J by 4 bases, leaving 16 bases between them. The CDR3 sequence is 16 residues long. Germline V gene lookup returns CDR1 LGHNA and CDR2 YNFKEQ. The CDR3 protein is CASSQGEGREGTEAFF. The CDR3 DNA reads TGTGCCAGCAGCCAAGGTGAGGGACGAGAGGGCACTGAAGCTTTCTTT.

V is TRBV19 and J is TRBJ2-3; D is undetermined. The V gene's germline CDR1 is LNHDA and CDR2 SQIVND (reference sequence). This CDR3 is 12 amino acids long. Trimming took 3 bases from V and 10 from J, leaving 11 bases between them. The CDR3 bases are TGTGCCAGTAGTATGGGCCAAGCAGCGCAGTATTTT. It codes for CASSMGQAAQYF.

V usage is TRBV7-8 and J usage is TRBJ1-1; maybe TRBD1 (5 bases). The V end was cut by 5 bases, the J end by 1 base, with 14 bases between. CDR1 and CDR2 (germline): SGHVS, FQNEAQ. The CDR3 is 15 amino acids. In DNA, the CDR3 is TGTGCCAGCAGCCGCGGCGGGGCAGGGAACACTGAAGCTTTCTTT. It is translated as CASSRGGAGNTEAFF.

The chain is built from TRBV11-3 and TRBJ2-5; D perhaps matches TRBD1 (6 bases). Trimming left V 5 bases short and J 5 bases short, with 12 bases between. The CDR3 is 13 amino acids. The germline V gene has CDR1 SGHNT and CDR2 YENEEA. CDR3 nucleotides: TGTGCCAGCAGCACCGGAAGGGGGGAGACCCAGTACTTC. Protein product: CASSTGRGETQYF.

This rearrangement joins TRBV4-1 to TRBJ1-1, with D perhaps matching TRBD1 (5 bases). This CDR3 region has 15 residues. Germline V gives CDR1 MGHRA, CDR2 YSYEKL. Trimming removed 0 bases from V and 5 bases from J, with 13 bases in between. For the CDR3, the DNA is TGCGCCAGCAGCCAAGATGAGGGGCCCAGGACTGAAGCTTTCTTT. Its protein product is CASSQDEGPRTEAFF.

The chain combines TRBV11-2 with TRBJ1-1; D call uncertain. Between the trimmed V and J ends, which lost 3 bases and 5 bases, there was a span of 7 bases. CDR3 length: 12 amino acids. Germline-derived CDR1 and CDR2 are SGHAT and FQNNGV. The CDR3 spells CASSFGGTEAFF. CDR3 nucleotides: TGTGCCAGCAGCTTCGGTGGGACTGAAGCTTTCTTT.

The rearrangement joins TRBV19 to TRBJ2-1; D remains ambiguous. Trimming shortened V by 4 bases and J by 1 base, and 11 bases separated the two germline ends. The CDR3 is 15 amino acids. CDR1 LNHDA and CDR2 SQIVND come from the germline V gene (reference sequence). CDR3 nucleotides: TGTGCCAGTAGTACGGGCGTCGGGTCCTACAATGAGCAGTTCTTC. Encoded protein: CASSTGVGSYNEQFF.

The V gene is TRBV4-1, the J gene TRBJ2-7, with D possibly matching TRBD2 (5 bases). Germline-derived CDR1 and CDR2 are MGHRA and YSYEKL. The CDR3 is 15 amino acids. The V end lost 1 base, the J end lost 5 bases, and 15 bases lay between the germline ends. Here the CDR3 DNA reads TGCGCCAGCAGCCAAGGGAGGTTTAGCTTGGACGAGCAGTACTTC. This gives the protein CASSQGRFSLDEQYF.

J is TRBJ2-7 and V is TRBV19; 11 nucleotides agree with TRBD1. V was clipped by 3 bases and J by 2 bases; unmatched bases: 3. CDR3 length equals 15 residues. Germline loops: CDR1 LNHDA, CDR2 SQIVND (reference sequence). DNA of the CDR3: TGTGCCAGTAGTATCGGGACAGGGGGTCCCTACGAGCAGTACTTC. Translation: CASSIGTGGPYEQYF.

The chain is built from TRBV28 and TRBJ2-6; D assignment may be TRBD1 or TRBD2 (5 bases each). Germline V lookup: CDR1 MDHEN, CDR2 SYDVKM. V shed 7 bases and J shed 2 bases, with 12 bases lying between them. The CDR3 is made up of 15 amino acids. The CDR3, as DNA: TGTGCCAGCACCCTCGGGGCAGCTGGGGCCAACGTCCTGACTTTC. This codes for CASTLGAAGANVLTF.

The table lists this clone with a few counts. The rearrangement joins TRBV27 to TRBJ2-1, with D perhaps matching TRBD1 (7 bases). The CDR3 is made up of 15 amino acids. CDR1 MNHEY and CDR2 SMNVEV come from the germline V gene (reference sequence). V was pared by 7 bases and J by 5 bases, with 18 bases between. CDR3 in DNA: TGTGCCAGCAAGTACAGGGGAGGTAAAAACAATGAGCAGTTCTTC. Translation gives CASKYRGGKNNEQFF.

V and J are TRBV2 and TRBJ2-7, with D unresolved. CDR1 SNHLY and CDR2 FYNNEI come from the germline V gene. V was pared by 0 bases and J by 6 bases, with 9 bases between. CDR3 length: 13 residues. The CDR3 sequence: CASSEAPVSEQYF. The CDR3 bases are TGTGCCAGCAGTGAAGCGCCCGTATCCGAGCAGTACTTC. The complete variable domain, with remaining parts taken from reference TRBV2 and TRBJ2-7, reads EPEVTQTPSHQVTQMGQEVILRCVPISNHLYFYWYRQILGQKVEFLVSFYNNEISEKSEIFDDQFSVERPDGSNFTLKIRSTKLEDSAMYFCASSEAPVSEQYFGPGTRLTVT.

The V call is TRBV11-2, the J call TRBJ2-5; D might be TRBD2 (5 bases). Trimming cost V 5 bases and J 7 bases, with 8 bases left between them. Germline-derived CDR1 and CDR2 are SGHAT and FQNNGV. The CDR3 extends over 11 amino acids. CDR3 coding DNA: TGTGCCAGCAGCGAGAGGGTGACCCAGTACTTC. It is translated as CASSERVTQYF.

The CDR3 DNA is TGTGCCAGCAGTTCGACCGGGACAGGGAATCAGCCCCAGCATTTT. Its translation: CASSSTGTGNQPQHF. This rearrangement joins TRBV6-5 to TRBJ1-5, with 9 nucleotides matching TRBD1. Germline V gene data show CDR1 as MNHEY and CDR2 as SVGAGI. V trimming: 4 bases; J trimming: 4 bases; junction bases outside the gene matches: 5. This CDR3 has 15 residues.

The chain uses TRBV27 and TRBJ2-2; a weak D match, TRBD1 (6 bases). The V end was cut by 4 bases, the J end by 6 bases, with 12 bases between. The CDR3 extends over 14 amino acids. Germline-derived CDR1 and CDR2 are MNHEY and SMNVEV (reference sequence). This CDR3 reads CASSSARGAGELFF. The CDR3 nucleotides are TGTGCCAGCAGTTCCGCCAGGGGCGCCGGGGAGCTGTTTTTT.

This clone was seen only a few times. This chain joins TRBV7-2 and TRBJ1-3; the D gene is possibly TRBD1 (5 bases). V lost 5 bases and J lost 4, with 9 bases in between. Germline loops: CDR1 SGHTA, CDR2 FQGNSA. This CDR3 spans 13 amino acids. CDR3 sequence reads: CASSKGVGNTIYF. The CDR3 coding sequence is TGTGCCAGCAGCAAAGGGGTCGGAAACACCATATATTTT.

V and J are TRBV6-5 and TRBJ1-2; 9 nucleotides agree with TRBD1. The V segment lost 6 bases and the J segment 5 bases; nucleotides outside the gene matches: 7. The V gene's germline CDR1 is MNHEY and CDR2 SVGAGI. The CDR3 is 14 amino acids. The CDR3 DNA follows: TGTGCCAGCAGAAAAACCGGGACAGGGTATGGCTACACCTTC. Translation: CASRKTGTGYGYTF.

This clone was recorded once. V is TRBV7-9 and J is TRBJ1-6; D unclear. The germline V gene has CDR1 SEHNR and CDR2 FQNEAQ (reference sequence). The CDR3 has 15 amino acids. Between the trimmed V and J ends, which lost 0 bases and 6 bases, there was a span of 9 bases. The DNA of the CDR3 is TGTGCCAGCAGCTTAGCGAACAGTTTTAATTCACCCCTCCACTTT. As protein: CASSLANSFNSPLHF.